This passage covers 21 T cell receptor beta chains from one sample sequenced in a study of glioma-infiltrating T cells. The iRepertoire nested amplicon-rescue multiplex PCR amplified TCR alpha and beta CDR3s from RNA. MiXCR, applied by TCRdb to the multiplex PCR reads, yields one record per CDR3 protein. The table includes some 93,000 distinct CDR3 sequences, roughly 37% detected once. The sequencing input was glioma tissue, nonneoplastic brain tissue, or PBMCs (not recorded which). Source of these receptors: a human donor with low-grade glioma or glioblastoma, undergoing nonglioma brain surgery, or in good health (not recorded which).

This chain uses TRBV7-9 with TRBJ2-1; TRBD2 agrees at 8 bases. Trimming took 5 bases from V and 5 from J; bases not matched to a gene: 11. The CDR3 is 16 residues long. Looked up from germline, CDR1 is SEHNR and CDR2 is FQNEAQ (reference sequence). DNA for the CDR3: TGTGCCAGCAGCAGTGGGGTAGCGGGAATTGACAATGAGCAGTTCTTC. Translation: CASSSGVAGIDNEQFF.

The chain links TRBV28 to TRBJ2-5; 8 positions match TRBD1. Unmatched junction bases numbered 11, after V lost 9 bases and J lost 5 bases. CDR1 MDHEN and CDR2 SYDVKM come from the germline V gene. The CDR3 totals 14 residues. The CDR3 protein is CARSVTGGAETQYF. CDR3 bases: TGTGCCAGAAGCGTTACAGGGGGAGCGGAGACCCAGTACTTC.

The sample holds many counts of this clonotype. This sequence joins TRBV6-1 and TRBJ2-2, with 8 bases fitting TRBD2. V was clipped by 5 bases and J by 6 bases; unmatched bases: 8. Germline assignment: CDR1 MNHNS and CDR2 SASEGT. The CDR3 is made up of 15 amino acids. The DNA for the CDR3 is TGTGCCAGCAGTTTTATGACTAGCGTCGCCGGGGAGCTGTTTTTT. This translates into CASSFMTSVAGELFF.

This chain links TRBV6-1 with TRBJ2-1; D is perhaps TRBD2 (6 bases). The length of the CDR3 is 13 residues. The germline V gene encodes CDR1 MNHNS and CDR2 SASEGT. Trimming removed 8 bases at V and 8 bases at J, with 16 bases between. CDR3 DNA: TGTGCCAGCTGGAGGGTCGGGTTCGATGAGCAGTTCTTC. Its translation is CASWRVGFDEQFF.

Remarks on this clonotype: An end of the junction differs from the germline gene, which may be a read error. The V gene is TRBV5-1, the J gene TRBJ1-1; 8 bases map to TRBD1. The CDR3 consists of 13 residues. CDR1 and CDR2 (germline): SGHRS, YFSETQ. The CDR3 here is CDSSDRGNTEAFF. DNA for the CDR3: TGCGACAGCTCCGACAGGGGGAACACTGAAGCTTTCTTT.

Comments on this clonotype: A much larger clone lies a single base off, so this may be a read error. The chain uses TRBV5-5 and TRBJ1-1, with D unresolved. The V and J ends lost 1 base and 3 bases respectively, with 7 bases between them. This CDR3 spans 13 amino acids. Germline lookup yields CDR1 SGHKS and CDR2 YYEKEE (reference sequence). The CDR3 DNA reads as TGTGCCAGCAGCTTGAATCTGGACACTGAAGCTTTCTTT. This codes for CASSLNLDTEAFF.

This clonotype came up many times. This chain joins TRBV11-2 and TRBJ2-7; 8 bases align to TRBD1. From germline, CDR1 is SGHAT and CDR2 FQNNGV. The CDR3 has 15 amino acids. V gave up 3 bases and J gave up 4 bases; unmatched junction bases: 8. CDR3 coding DNA: TGTGCCAGCAGCTTCGGGGACAGGTCTGCGTACGAGCAGTACTTC. It specifies CASSFGDRSAYEQYF.

This clonotype was picked up many times. The chain carries TRBV20-1 and TRBJ2-5; TRBD2 aligns across 12 bases. The germline V gene has CDR1 DFQATT and CDR2 SNEGSKA (reference sequence). The CDR3 runs to 15 residues. The J segment lost 4 bases and the V segment lost 2 bases, leaving 5 bases of the junction unmatched. For the CDR3, the DNA is TGCAGTGCTAGATTGGCTAGCGGGAGGGTAGAGACCCAGTACTTC. Its protein product is CSARLASGRVETQYF.

Comments on this clonotype: The CDR3 carries no conserved terminal phenylalanine or tryptophan, so it likely arises from a read error. The V call is TRBV4-1, the J call TRBJ1-5; 7 bases map to TRBD1. CDR3 length: 15 residues. V trimming: 5 bases; J trimming: 2 bases; junction bases outside the gene matches: 6. The V gene's germline CDR1 is MGHRA and CDR2 YSYEKL. The CDR3 coding sequence is TGCGCCAGCAGCTTAAGACAGGGCGGCAATCAGCCCCAGCATCTT. Translation gives CASSLRQGGNQPQHL.

Regarding this clonotype: A junction boundary mismatches the germline segment, possibly from a read error. The V and J genes are TRBV7-2 and TRBJ2-1; D is uncertain. Germline loops: CDR1 SGHTA, CDR2 FQGNSA. This CDR3 is built from 14 residues. CDR3 region: CASGLISTYNEQFF. In nucleotides, the CDR3 is TGTGCCAGCGGCTTAATTTCGACTTACAATGAGCAGTTCTTC.

This clonotype appeared many times. This CDR3 is CASSRTVNYGYTF. The CDR3 region has the DNA TGTGCCAGCAGTCGGACAGTAAACTATGGCTACACCTTC. This chain uses TRBV12-3 or TRBV12-4 with TRBJ1-2; possibly TRBD1 for D (6 bases). V was trimmed by 5 bases and J by 2 bases, leaving 9 bases between them. The CDR3 contains 13 residues.

Details on this clonotype: Compared with germline, one end of the junction differs, possibly owing to a read error. This sequence joins TRBV2 and TRBJ1-1; D is unclear. The CDR3 length is 14 residues. Germline V lookup: CDR1 SNHLY, CDR2 FYNNEI. This CDR3 reads CTSSESSLNTEAFF. Here the CDR3 DNA reads TGTACCAGCAGTGAATCTAGCCTGAACACTGAAGCTTTCTTT.

The chain links TRBV5-1 to TRBJ2-3; 14 bases fit TRBD2. Per the germline V gene, CDR1 is SGHRS and CDR2 is YFSETQ. The length of the CDR3 is 20 residues. Trimming at V came to 6 bases and at J to 0 bases, leaving 15 bases not matched to a gene. The CDR3 DNA follows: TGCGCCAGCATCTGGCCACCGGGACTAGCGGGGGCTACGAGCACAGATACGCAGTATTTT. This gives the protein CASIWPPGLAGATSTDTQYF.

To note about this clonotype: Germline and junction disagree at one end, which may indicate a read error. The CDR3 DNA reads TGTGCCAGCAGTTTATTACTAGCGGATAGCTCCTACGATGAGCGGTTCTTC. Translation: CASSLLLADSSYDERFF. The chain has TRBV27 and TRBJ2-1; 8 bases are a match to TRBD2. The CDR3 is 17 residues long. Germline V gene lookup returns CDR1 MNHEY and CDR2 SMNVEV (reference sequence).

This clonotype was found many times. The chain has TRBV19 and TRBJ2-3; 9 positions match TRBD2. Unmatched junction bases numbered 5, after V lost 2 bases and J lost 2 bases. The CDR3 covers 16 residues. Germline V gene lookup returns CDR1 LNHDA and CDR2 SQIVND (reference sequence). The CDR3 DNA reads as TGTGCCAGTAGTATATCGCGCGGGGGGGCCACAGATACGCAGTATTTT. It specifies CASSISRGGATDTQYF.

This clonotype showed up many times. The chain joins TRBV28 to TRBJ2-5; D gene ambiguous. V gave up 4 bases and J gave up 4 bases, with 13 bases separating them. This CDR3 comprises 14 residues. Germline CDR1 and CDR2: MDHEN and SYDVKM. As DNA, the CDR3 is TGTGCCAGCAGTTACCTGCCAAGGCGAGAGACCCAGTACTTC. Translating gives CASSYLPRRETQYF.

This clonotype was recorded at least ten times. The CDR3 loop is CSARETRRGGTDTQYF. The CDR3 bases are TGCAGTGCTAGAGAAACAAGGCGAGGGGGTACAGATACGCAGTATTTT. The chain joins TRBV20-1 to TRBJ2-3; TRBD1 is a possible D gene (6 bases). Germline V gene sequence: CDR1 DFQATT, CDR2 SNEGSKA (reference sequence). Trimming took 0 bases from V and 3 from J, leaving 16 bases between them. The length of the CDR3 is 16 residues.

As for this clonotype: An end of the junction does not agree with germline; a read error may underlie this. CDR3 loop: CASRGDSSSTGTQYF. The DNA of the CDR3 is TGTGCCAGCAGGGGGGACTCCTCGAGCACAGGTACGCAGTATTTT. The chain links TRBV2 to TRBJ2-3, with a possible D match to TRBD2 (6 bases). Germline V gene lookup returns CDR1 SNHLY and CDR2 FYNNEI. CDR3 size: 15 residues.

The count of this clonotype is one. The CDR3 DNA reads TGCAGTGCCCCTGGGCAGTGTATATCCTACAATGAGCAGTTCTTC. Translation: CSAPGQCISYNEQFF. The rearrangement uses TRBV20-1 and TRBJ2-1, with no clear D. The CDR3 sequence is 15 residues long. Per germline, CDR1 DFQATT and CDR2 SNEGSKA (reference sequence). Trimming removed 6 bases at V and 1 base at J, with 16 bases between.

Worth noting for this clonotype: At one end, the junction sequence differs from germline, possibly due to a read error. This sequence joins TRBV19 and TRBJ1-1; D call uncertain. The CDR3 spans 14 residues. CDR1 and CDR2 from the germline V gene are LNHDA and SQIVND (reference sequence). In DNA, the CDR3 is TGTGCCAGTAGTATATCGGCGGCGAACACTGGAGCTTTCTTT. As protein: CASSISAANTGAFF.

Note on this clonotype: One end of the junction fails to match germline, which may point to a read error. This rearrangement joins TRBV11-2 to TRBJ2-3; D ambiguous. The CDR3 spans 12 residues. The V gene's germline CDR1 is SGHAT and CDR2 FQNNGV. The CDR3 nucleotides read TGTGCCAGCAGATTAGGCACAGATACGCAGTATTTT. The encoded protein is CASRLGTDTQYF.